The 12 T cell receptor beta chains listed next were all sequenced from one sample in a study of T-cell memory formation after mild COVID-19. TCRdb recomputed calls from the 5' RACE reads with MiXCR, one row per CDR3 protein. The table includes about 470,000 distinct CDR3 sequences, 15% to 20% detected once. Sequencing used PBMCs or a T cell subset sorted from them (not recorded which). These receptors all stem from an adult woman who had mild COVID-19 (a few samples of this study predate the infection). Cell type and time point are not known.

This clonotype has ten or more counts. The chain links TRBV25-1 to TRBJ2-7; D is unresolved. This CDR3 has 12 amino acids. The germline gives CDR1 MGHDK, CDR2 SYGVNS. Trimming left V 4 bases short and J 3 bases short, with 7 bases between. CDR3 sequence (DNA): TGTGCCAGCAGTGCGGCAGGCTACGAGCAGTACTTC. Residues: CASSAAGYEQYF.

This clonotype appeared a few times. This chain uses TRBV20-1 with TRBJ1-2; TRBD1 is a possible D gene (5 bases). The CDR3 length is 13 residues. V was trimmed by 0 bases and J by 8 bases, leaving 13 bases between them. The germline gives CDR1 DFQATT, CDR2 SNEGSKA (reference sequence). The CDR3 DNA reads as TGCAGTGCTAGAGATTTTGGCAGGGAAGGCTACACCTTC. It codes for CSARDFGREGYTF.

This chain uses TRBV7-9 with TRBJ2-3; possible D gene TRBD2, 7 bases. Per the germline V gene, CDR1 is SEHNR and CDR2 is FQNEAQ (reference sequence). Trimming stripped 4 bases from V and 0 bases from J, with 20 bases between. CDR3 length: 18 residues. CDR3 in DNA: TGTGCCAGCAGCTCTGGGGGTGGCGGGGGCTTCAGCACAGATACGCAGTATTTT. It yields the protein CASSSGGGGGFSTDTQYF.

The CDR3 protein is CASSDTTGGAFHEQFF. CDR3 nucleotide sequence: TGTGCCAGCAGTGATACGACAGGGGGCGCGTTCCATGAGCAGTTCTTC. The chain couples TRBV25-1 to TRBJ2-1; 10 nucleotides agree with TRBD1. The germline CDR1 and CDR2 sequences are MGHDK and SYGVNS. This CDR3 comprises 16 residues. The junction had 10 bases not matched to a gene; V was cut back by 3 bases and J by 8 bases.

This chain links TRBV5-1 with TRBJ2-7, with TRBD2 as a possible D gene (6 bases). The CDR3 consists of 15 residues. With 1 base removed from V and 5 bases from J, the gap between germline ends came to 16 bases. Germline V gives CDR1 SGHRS, CDR2 YFSETQ. The CDR3 reads CASSLTGGVFDEQYF. The CDR3, as DNA: TGCGCCAGCAGCTTGACCGGCGGGGTATTCGACGAGCAGTACTTC.

This clonotype was observed a handful of times. The genes are TRBV11-3 and TRBJ2-7, with 8 nucleotides matching TRBD2. Trimming removed 9 bases from V and 5 bases from J; junction bases left unmatched: 18. Germline V lookup: CDR1 SGHNT, CDR2 YENEEA. The CDR3 contains 16 residues. The CDR3, as DNA: TGTGCCAGTGATGGATCCCTCCGGGAGGGTGAACACGAGCAGTACTTC. Protein product: CASDGSLREGEHEQYF.

A few counts support this clonotype. The rearrangement joins TRBV10-3 to TRBJ2-7; 10 bases align to TRBD1. CDR3 length: 14 amino acids. V lost 8 bases to trimming and J lost 4 bases; unmatched junction nucleotides: 8. The germline V gene has CDR1 ENHRY and CDR2 SYGVKD. The CDR3 here is CAISLGGQGYEQYF. CDR3 coding DNA: TGTGCCATCTCGCTGGGGGGACAGGGGTACGAGCAGTACTTC.

This clonotype occurred a few times. The rearrangement uses TRBV2 and TRBJ2-2, with D tentatively TRBD1 or TRBD2 (6 bases each). From germline, CDR1 is SNHLY and CDR2 FYNNEI. With 5 bases removed from V and 7 bases from J, the gap between germline ends came to 14 bases. The CDR3 loop spans 14 amino acids. The CDR3 nucleotides read TGTGCCAGCAGTTTGGGGGGCTCGAACGGGGAGCTGTTTTTT. This translates into CASSLGGSNGELFF.

This clonotype turned up a few times. The V gene is TRBV20-1, the J gene TRBJ2-5; the match to TRBD2 covers 7 bases. Germline CDR1 reads DFQATT; CDR2 reads SNEGSKA (reference sequence). The CDR3 consists of 13 residues. V lost 1 base and J lost 1; bases outside the gene matches: 0. As DNA, the CDR3 is TGCAGTGCTAGAGGGGGGGGCCAAGAGACCCAGTACTTC. Its protein is CSARGGGQETQYF.

The table lists this clonotype with many counts. The chain recombines TRBV4-2 with TRBJ2-5, with TRBD1 identical over 9 bases. The CDR3 consists of 16 residues. V shed 4 bases, J shed 7 bases, and the junction held 13 bases outside the gene matches. The germline V gene has CDR1 LGHNA and CDR2 YNFKEQ. The CDR3 sequence: CASSRQMTGGIGTQYF. CDR3 nucleotides: TGTGCCAGCAGCCGACAAATGACAGGGGGAATAGGGACCCAGTACTTC.

The chain couples TRBV11-2 to TRBJ2-3; D gene unclear. Trimming stripped 5 bases from V and 6 bases from J, with 18 bases between. The CDR3 sequence is 15 residues long. CDR1 is SGHAT and CDR2 is FQNNGV in the germline V gene. The CDR3 coding sequence is TGTGCCAGCAGCCCCGCTTATTTTGGATACGATACGCAGTATTTT. Protein product: CASSPAYFGYDTQYF.

Many counts were recorded for this clonotype. The gene calls are TRBV7-6 and TRBJ1-4; no definite D call. The CDR3 length is 14 residues. CDR1 and CDR2 from the germline V gene are SGHVS and FNYEAQ. Trimming stripped 5 bases from V and 10 bases from J, with 17 bases between. The CDR3 sequence is CASSLLHPWGKLFF. In DNA, the CDR3 is TGTGCCAGCAGCCTACTGCACCCATGGGGAAAACTGTTTTTT.